These T cell receptor beta chains were read from a single sample in a study of cytomegalovirus exposure and HLA in healthy donors. Sequenced by immunoSEQ multiplex PCR; TCRdb stores in-frame clones only, minus some. This table holds fewer than 200,000 clones, roughly 80% found once. Sequencing input: PBMCs. The receptor source for this set is a woman under 30 in good health and CMV-seronegative. The CDR3 runs from the conserved cysteine through the conserved F or W. D genes are given only for firm matches. Expanded clones get a size class; other rows say once, few or many, or leave the size out.

cdr3_aa,cdr3_nt,v_call,j_call,clone_size,d_call
CASSHGGGQSETQYF,TGTGCCAGCAGCCACGGGGGGGGTCAATCGGAGACCCAGTACTTC,TRBV28,TRBJ2-5,few,TRBD2
CASTNRTGGIVYGYTF,TGTGCCAGCACCAACCGGACAGGGGGCATCGTCTATGGCTACACCTTC,TRBV28,TRBJ1-2,-,TRBD1
CASSSGLAGVYNEQFF,TGTGCCAGCAGCTCAGGACTAGCGGGAGTCTACAATGAGCAGTTCTTC,TRBV7-9,TRBJ2-1,-,TRBD2
CASNQGNTGELFF,TGTGCCAGCAATCAGGGCAACACCGGGGAGCTGTTTTTT,TRBV28,TRBJ2-2,-,-
CASSLDGTSGRVPKTQYF,TGTGCCAGCAGCTTAGACGGCACTAGCGGGAGGGTCCCCAAGACCCAGTACTTC,TRBV11-2,TRBJ2-5,-,TRBD2
CASAIMTGTYEQYF,TGTGCCAGCGCAATTATGACAGGAACCTACGAGCAGTACTTC,TRBV7-2,TRBJ2-7,-,-
CASSPGTGTYIQYF,TGTGCCAGCAGCCCCGGGACAGGGACATACATTCAGTACTTC,TRBV7-9,TRBJ2-4,-,TRBD1
CASSLAYEETQYF,TGTGCCAGCAGCTTAGCTTATGAGGAGACCCAGTACTTC,TRBV7-2,TRBJ2-5,-,-
CASSLDRGVSYEQYF,TGTGCCAGCAGCTTGGACAGGGGGGTTTCCTACGAGCAGTACTTC,TRBV5-4,TRBJ2-7,-,TRBD1
CASSVGPGTGELFF,TGTGCCAGCAGTGTGGGTCCGGGGACCGGGGAGCTGTTTTTT,TRBV27,TRBJ2-2,-,-
CASSEDSYNEQFF,TGTGCCAGCAGTGAGGACAGCTACAATGAGCAGTTCTTC,TRBV25-1,TRBJ2-1,-,-
CASSDRASGSRYEQYF,TGTGCCAGCAGTGATCGCGCTAGCGGGAGCCGCTACGAGCAGTACTTC,TRBV6-1,TRBJ2-7,-,TRBD2
CASSVAPTSGRASYNEQFF,TGTGCCAGCAGCGTAGCGCCGACTAGCGGGAGGGCCTCCTACAATGAGCAGTTCTTC,TRBV9,TRBJ2-1,-,TRBD2
CASSDSLADTTTDTQYF,TGTGCCAGCAGCGACAGCCTAGCGGACACTACCACAGATACGCAGTATTTT,TRBV13,TRBJ2-3,few,TRBD2
CASPPGTQYF,TGTGCCAGCCCTCCGGGGACGCAGTATTTT,TRBV6-1,TRBJ2-3,-,-
CASSSQNRDGEETQYF,TGTGCCAGCAGCTCCCAAAACAGGGACGGTGAAGAGACCCAGTACTTC,TRBV11-2,TRBJ2-5,-,-
CASGFDSPLHF,TGTGCCAGCGGCTTCGATTCACCCCTCCACTTT,TRBV28,TRBJ1-6,-,-
CASSLALGRVDEQYF,TGTGCCAGCAGCTTAGCGCTCGGGAGGGTGGACGAGCAGTACTTC,TRBV7-9,TRBJ2-7,few,TRBD2
CASGRTSQETQYF,TGTGCCAGCGGGAGGACCTCCCAAGAGACCCAGTACTTC,TRBV7-9,TRBJ2-5,-,-
CASKRGGQETQYF,TGTGCCAGTAAGAGGGGGGGACAAGAGACCCAGTACTTC,TRBV19,TRBJ2-5,once,-
CASSEEAGGPYEQYF,TGTGCCAGCAGTGAAGAGGCAGGGGGTCCCTACGAGCAGTACTTC,TRBV6-1,TRBJ2-7,-,TRBD1
CASILRGRSTGELFF,TGTGCCAGCATCCTCAGGGGGAGGAGCACCGGGGAGCTGTTTTTT,TRBV28,TRBJ2-2,-,-
CASSPPEGSYNEQFF,TGTGCCAGCTCACCACCGGAGGGCTCCTACAATGAGCAGTTCTTC,TRBV18,TRBJ2-1,once,-
CASSLRRDTQYF,TGTGCCAGCAGCCTACGGAGAGATACGCAGTATTTT,TRBV7-8,TRBJ2-3,-,-
CAISESPGIYGYTF,TGTGCCATCAGTGAGTCGCCAGGGATCTATGGCTACACCTTC,TRBV10-3,TRBJ1-2,-,-
CASSPLLAGSTDTQYF,TGTGCCAGCAGTCCTTTACTAGCGGGTAGCACAGATACGCAGTATTTT,TRBV28,TRBJ2-3,few,TRBD2
CASSEGTSGQETQYF,TGTGCCAGCAGCGAAGGGACTAGCGGGCAAGAGACCCAGTACTTC,TRBV4-2,TRBJ2-5,-,TRBD2
CASRGQGYEQYF,TGTGCCAGCAGGGGACAGGGATACGAGCAGTACTTC,TRBV27,TRBJ2-7,-,TRBD1
CASSLSGTGVYEQYF,TGTGCCAGCAGTTTAAGCGGGACAGGAGTCTACGAGCAGTACTTC,TRBV27,TRBJ2-7,-,-
CASSLGGPGNTIYF,TGTGCCAGCAGTTTGGGGGGGCCTGGAAACACCATATATTTT,TRBV27,TRBJ1-3,-,-
CASSLGSSVDEQFF,TGTGCCAGCAGCTTAGGGTCCTCGGTTGATGAGCAGTTCTTC,TRBV11-3,TRBJ2-1,-,-
CASSYRDREETQYF,TGCGCCAGCAGCTACAGGGATAGGGAAGAGACCCAGTACTTC,TRBV5-1,TRBJ2-5,-,-
CASSPRVSGPNYGYTF,TGTGCCAGCTCACCACGGGTTAGCGGGCCCAACTATGGCTACACCTTC,TRBV18,TRBJ1-2,-,-
CASSFPSGTSGANVLTF,TGTGCCAGCAGTTTCCCGTCAGGTACCTCTGGGGCCAACGTCCTGACTTTC,TRBV28,TRBJ2-6,-,-
CASSETQRGAYNEQFF,TGTGCCAGCAGCGAGACTCAGCGGGGAGCTTACAATGAGCAGTTCTTC,TRBV7-2,TRBJ2-1,-,TRBD2
CASSLRQGVGVNTEAFF,TGCGCCAGCAGCTTAAGACAGGGTGTAGGGGTGAACACTGAAGCTTTCTTT,TRBV5-1,TRBJ1-1,-,TRBD1
CASRYGTGPYEQYF,TGCGCCAGCAGGTACGGGACAGGACCCTACGAGCAGTACTTC,TRBV5-1,TRBJ2-7,few,TRBD1
CASSLGGATDTQYF,TGTGCCAGCAGCTTAGGTGGGGCCACAGATACGCAGTATTTT,TRBV11-3,TRBJ2-3,-,-
CASSLRPGDGYTF,TGCGCCAGCAGCTTGCGGCCGGGAGATGGCTACACCTTC,TRBV5-1,TRBJ1-2,-,-
CASSLSPTGVYGYTF,TGTGCCAGCAGTTTAAGCCCTACAGGGGTCTATGGCTACACCTTC,TRBV28,TRBJ1-2,-,TRBD1
CASSLGYRAYSGNTIYF,TGTGCCAGCAGCTTAGGGTACAGGGCCTACTCTGGAAACACCATATATTTT,TRBV7-2,TRBJ1-3,-,-
CASSLEGSNQPQHF,TGCGCCAGCAGCTTGGAGGGGAGCAATCAGCCCCAGCATTTT,TRBV5-1,TRBJ1-5,-,-
CASSPRAGQGARSVYGYTF,TGTGCCAGCAGTCCCCGGGCAGGACAGGGGGCGCGATCGGTGTACGGCTACACCTTC,TRBV11-3,TRBJ1-2,-,TRBD1
CASSLGTSTSPNTGELFF,TGTGCCAGCAGCTTGGGGACTAGCACATCCCCGAACACCGGGGAGCTGTTTTTT,TRBV5-5,TRBJ2-2,-,TRBD2
CASSFSPWTAGTSYEQYF,TGTGCCAGCAGTTTTTCACCCTGGACAGCCGGGACGTCCTACGAGCAGTACTTC,TRBV27,TRBJ2-7,few,-
CASSLGGTGISANVLTF,TGTGCCAGCTCCTTGGGAGGGACCGGTATAAGTGCCAACGTCCTGACTTTC,TRBV18,TRBJ2-6,-,TRBD2
CATVAADTQYF,TGTGCCACAGTAGCGGCAGATACGCAGTATTTT,TRBV28,TRBJ2-3,-,-
CASSETRASGRNYEQYF,TGTGCCAGCAGTGAAACCCGGGCTAGCGGGAGGAACTACGAGCAGTACTTC,TRBV6-1,TRBJ2-7,-,TRBD2
CASRSTGNNQPQHF,TGTGCCAGCAGATCGACAGGGAACAATCAGCCCCAGCATTTT,TRBV27,TRBJ1-5,-,TRBD1
CASSLTGRGEAFF,TGTGCCAGCAGCTTAACTGGAAGGGGTGAAGCTTTCTTT,TRBV11-2,TRBJ1-1,-,-
CSVIQGFGNQPQHF,TGCAGCGTGATACAGGGGTTCGGCAATCAGCCCCAGCATTTT,TRBV29-1,TRBJ1-5,-,TRBD1
CASSDRGNTDTQYF,TGTGCCAGTAGTGACAGGGGAAACACAGATACGCAGTATTTT,TRBV19,TRBJ2-3,once,TRBD1
CASSQATYQETQYF,TGTGCCAGCAGCCAGGCCACCTACCAAGAGACCCAGTACTTC,TRBV14,TRBJ2-5,-,-
CASSPGEQHTEAFF,TGTGCCAGCTCACCAGGGGAGCAGCACACTGAAGCTTTCTTT,TRBV18,TRBJ1-1,-,-